This passage covers 5 T cell receptor beta chains from one sample sequenced in a study of spatial heterogeneity in lung cancer. Study-level findings and limits: Mutation counts in tumors were tracked by counts of expanded intratumoral alpha and beta TCRs.

The antigens these receptors bind are not known. Time point noted: sample taken at primary tumor resection. TCRdb recomputed calls from the 5' RACE reads with MiXCR, one row per CDR3 protein. Here the sample spans over 8,500 distinct CDR3 sequences, about 5% being singletons. The sample was lung tumor tissue, taken at surgery. These receptors were taken from a male donor with early-stage non-small cell lung cancer.

This clonotype is labeled medium-sized (0.01 to 0.1%). Because this beta chain is a stray read in a library intended to capture alpha chains, its abundance should not be given much weight. This chain joins TRBV6-5 and TRBJ1-2; D is unclear. The CDR3 is 15 residues long. Germline CDR1 and CDR2: MNHEY and SVGAGI. V gave up 5 bases and J gave up 8 bases, with 21 bases separating them. The CDR3, as DNA: TGTGCCAGCAGTCTAACGAAGTCGACTGCCGGGGGCTACACCTTC. Residues: CASSLTKSTAGGYTF.

This clonotype occurred many times. A library made for alpha chains picked up this beta chain off target, so its size means little. The chain links TRBV4-1 to TRBJ2-7; D not certain. The V gene lost 1 base and the J gene lost 5 bases, with 3 bases spanning the gap. The CDR3 covers 11 residues. The germline gives CDR1 MGHRA, CDR2 YSYEKL. The CDR3 loop is CASSQGNEQYF. The CDR3 nucleotides read TGCGCCAGCAGCCAAGGGAACGAGCAGTACTTC.

Only a few counts were recorded for this clonotype. This beta chain is a stray sequence in a library constructed for alpha chains; its clone size is not meaningful. The chain combines TRBV7-3 with TRBJ2-2; TRBD2 aligns across 7 bases. Germline trimming cut 2 bases from V and 5 bases from J; bases unmatched to any gene: 8. This CDR3 comprises 16 residues. Germline CDR1 and CDR2: SGHTA and FQGTGA. The CDR3 here is CASSLLATSSTGELFF. The CDR3, as DNA: TGTGCCAGCAGCTTACTTGCGACTAGCTCTACCGGGGAGCTGTTTTTT.

Many counts were recorded for this clonotype. In a library made to pick up alpha chains, this beta chain is a stray read with a size that means little. V gene TRBV20-1 combines with J gene TRBJ2-7, with D unclear. CDR1 is DFQATT and CDR2 is SNEGSKA in the germline V gene (reference sequence). The germline V and J ends were trimmed by 0 bases and 2 bases, with 17 bases remaining between them. The CDR3 sequence is 16 residues long. CDR3 residues: CSARDLPGLLTYEQYF. For the CDR3, the DNA is TGCAGTGCTAGAGACTTGCCTGGGCTCCTGACCTACGAGCAGTACTTC.

This clonotype is judged medium-sized. This beta chain is a stray sequence in a library constructed for alpha chains; its clone size is not meaningful. The chain recombines TRBV4-2 with TRBJ1-2; D uncertain. This CDR3 is built from 16 residues. Germline loops: CDR1 LGHNA, CDR2 YNFKEQ. Trimming removed 0 bases from V and 4 bases from J, with 15 bases in between. CDR3 in amino acids: CASSQEGVGLSYGYTF. DNA of the CDR3: TGTGCCAGCAGCCAAGAGGGCGTCGGGCTGAGCTATGGCTACACCTTC.